The following is a TCR beta chain sequence with its context. The entry originates in a study of blood T cell repertoires in COVID-19. TCRdb's copy holds only in-frame clones and misses some; the assay was immunoSEQ multiplex PCR. The data hold about 210,000 clones, with under 90% observed a single time. Clinical history reported by participants formed the basis on which cohorts were assigned. The receptor's source is a woman aged 45-59 years with acute COVID-19. What was sequenced was PBMCs or T cells enriched from blood (not recorded which).

The CDR3 spells CASSSGDRETQYF. The DNA of the CDR3 is TGTGCCAGTAGCTCGGGGGACAGGGAGACCCAGTACTTC. The chain employs TRBV28 and TRBJ2-5, with TRBD1 matching 8 bases. Germline V CDR1 and CDR2: MDHEN, SYDVKM. CDR3 length: 13 amino acids. Germline trimming cut 9 bases from V and 5 bases from J; bases unmatched to any gene: 8.